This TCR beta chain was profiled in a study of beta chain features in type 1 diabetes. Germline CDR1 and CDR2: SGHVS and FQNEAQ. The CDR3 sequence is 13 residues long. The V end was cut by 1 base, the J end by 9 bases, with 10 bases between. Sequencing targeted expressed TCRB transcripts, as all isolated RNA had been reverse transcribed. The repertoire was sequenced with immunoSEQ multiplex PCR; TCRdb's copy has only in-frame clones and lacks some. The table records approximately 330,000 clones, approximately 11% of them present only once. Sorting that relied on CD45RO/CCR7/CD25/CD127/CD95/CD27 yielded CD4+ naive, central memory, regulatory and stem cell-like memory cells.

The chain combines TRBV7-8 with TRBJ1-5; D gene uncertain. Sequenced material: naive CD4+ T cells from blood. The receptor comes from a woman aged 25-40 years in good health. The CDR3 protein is CASSLEVRGPQHF. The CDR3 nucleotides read TGTGCCAGCAGCTTAGAGGTTCGGGGGCCCCAGCATTTT.